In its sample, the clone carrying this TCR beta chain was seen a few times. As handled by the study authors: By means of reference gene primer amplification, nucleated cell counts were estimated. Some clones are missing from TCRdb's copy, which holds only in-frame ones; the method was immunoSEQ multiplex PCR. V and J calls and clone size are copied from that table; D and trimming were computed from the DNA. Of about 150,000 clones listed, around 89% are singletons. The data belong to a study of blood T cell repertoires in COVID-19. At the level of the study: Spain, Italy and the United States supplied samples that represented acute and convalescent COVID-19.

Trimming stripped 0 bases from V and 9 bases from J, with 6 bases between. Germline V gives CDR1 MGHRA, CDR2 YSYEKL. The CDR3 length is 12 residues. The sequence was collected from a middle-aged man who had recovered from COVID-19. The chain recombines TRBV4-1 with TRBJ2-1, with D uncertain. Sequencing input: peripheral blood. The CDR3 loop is CASSQDRSEQFF. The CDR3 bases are TGCGCCAGCAGCCAAGATCGGAGTGAGCAGTTCTTC.